This T cell receptor beta chain was obtained from a study of T-cell reconstitution after alpha-beta-depleted transplantation in children. Preparation of the TCRbeta library involved a method that used unique molecular identifiers. In TCRdb, the PCR reads were re-called with MiXCR into one record per CDR3 protein. In the table there are about 500,000 distinct CDR3 sequences, less than 35% of which are singletons. This clonotype was seen only a few times. In germline, CDR1 is GTSNPN, CDR2 SVGIG (reference sequence). The CDR3 consists of 13 residues. V dropped 3 bases and J dropped 5 bases, with 13 bases sitting between them.

The sequence came from a human donor who donated a stem cell graft to a child with aplastic anemia. The sequences come from PBMCs from the stem cell graft donor, collected from the stem cell graft. V is TRBV30 and J is TRBJ1-2; D gene ambiguous. CDR3: CAWSAGRLYGYTF. CDR3 nucleotide sequence: TGTGCCTGGAGCGCAGGACGGTTGTATGGCTACACCTTC.